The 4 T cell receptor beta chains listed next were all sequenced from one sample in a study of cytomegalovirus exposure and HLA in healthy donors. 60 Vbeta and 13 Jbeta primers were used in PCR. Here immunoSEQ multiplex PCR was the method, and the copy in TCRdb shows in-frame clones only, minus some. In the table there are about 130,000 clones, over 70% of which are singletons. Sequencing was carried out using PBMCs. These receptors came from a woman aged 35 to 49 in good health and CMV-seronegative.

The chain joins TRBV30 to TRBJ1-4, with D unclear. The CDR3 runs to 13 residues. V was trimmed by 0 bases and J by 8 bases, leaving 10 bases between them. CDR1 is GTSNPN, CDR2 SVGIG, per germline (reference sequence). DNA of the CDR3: TGTGCCTGGAGTGTACTTGAAGCCGAAAAACTGTTTTTT. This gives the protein CAWSVLEAEKLFF.

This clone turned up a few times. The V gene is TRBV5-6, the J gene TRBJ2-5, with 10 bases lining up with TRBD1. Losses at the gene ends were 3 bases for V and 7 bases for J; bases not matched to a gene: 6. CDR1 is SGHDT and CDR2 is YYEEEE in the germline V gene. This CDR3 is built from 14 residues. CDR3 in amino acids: CASSWDRGVGTQYF. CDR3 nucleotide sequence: TGTGCCAGCAGCTGGGACAGGGGCGTCGGGACCCAGTACTTC.

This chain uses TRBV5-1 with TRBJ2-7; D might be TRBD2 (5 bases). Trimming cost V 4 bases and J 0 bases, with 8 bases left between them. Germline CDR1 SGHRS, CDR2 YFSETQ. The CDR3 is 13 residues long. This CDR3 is CASSLGSSYEQYF. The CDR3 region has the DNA TGCGCCAGCAGCCTAGGGAGCTCCTACGAGCAGTACTTC.

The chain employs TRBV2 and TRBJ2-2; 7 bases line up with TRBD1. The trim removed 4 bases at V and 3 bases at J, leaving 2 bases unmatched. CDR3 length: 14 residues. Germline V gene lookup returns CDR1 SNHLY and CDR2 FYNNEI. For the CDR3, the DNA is TGTGCCAGCAGTGGACAGGGCTACACCGGGGAGCTGTTTTTT. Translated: CASSGQGYTGELFF.